This T cell receptor beta chain was found in a study of shared clonotypes between healthy human individuals. About the study: CD4 naive and CD4 memory each took three plates per donor, while CD8 naive took two and CD8 memory one.

General study results and limits: Estimated richness was generally greater in naive than memory subsets. Against clonotypes common to all four donors, non-shared ones had lower generation probabilities. Several donors shared approximately 5% of their naive CD4 clonotypes.

The junction had 13 bases not matched to a gene; V was cut back by 7 bases and J by 7 bases. This CDR3 comprises 16 residues. The germline V gene encodes CDR1 LNHDA and CDR2 SQIVND (reference sequence). This clone was seen a handful of times. Its antigen is undetermined. Using immunoSEQ multiplex PCR, the repertoire was profiled, and TCRdb retains in-frame clones only, with some absent. Of 2,500,000 or so clones listed, 80% to 95% were seen once; the top ten hold 0.36%. The sequenced sample consisted of naive CD4+ T cells from PBMCs. Subset of the sample: CD45RA+ positively selected. The TCR comes from a man younger than 35 in good health. Some clones in this sample may be carry-over from other donors' samples. The chain has TRBV19 and TRBJ1-1, with 12 bases lining up with TRBD1. This CDR3 reads CASMISRGTGGGEAFF. CDR3 nucleotides: TGTGCCAGTATGATCTCCAGAGGGACAGGGGGCGGTGAAGCTTTCTTT.